This T cell receptor beta chain was observed in a study of T-cell memory formation after mild COVID-19. MiXCR, run by TCRdb on the 5' RACE reads, gives a single entry per CDR3 protein. The sample has a few hundred thousand distinct CDR3 sequences, roughly a fifth seen once. Trimming took off 1 base at V and 2 bases at J, with 2 bases between the two ends. CDR1 and CDR2 from the germline V gene are LNHDA and SQIVND (reference sequence). The CDR3 spans 12 residues. The gene calls are TRBV19 and TRBJ1-2; D is unclear. The source material was PBMCs or a T cell subset sorted from them (not recorded which). The receptor's source is an adult woman who had mild COVID-19 (a few samples of this study predate the infection). Cell type and time point are not known. The CDR3 is CASSIVNYGYTF. The CDR3 DNA follows: TGTGCCAGTAGTATAGTGAACTATGGCTACACCTTC.